These T cell receptor beta chains were read from a single sample in a study of Ad26.COV2.S vaccination and SARS-CoV-2 variants. Generated by immunoSEQ multiplex PCR, the TCRdb table keeps only in-frame clones and is missing some. The data show about 320,000 clones, with approximately 80% seen just once and approximately 2.2% held by the top ten. This specimen consisted of peripheral blood, obtained in a trial of Ad26.COV2.S vaccine versus placebo. Source of these receptors: a person aged 18-65 years who received the Ad26.COV2.S COVID-19 vaccine or a placebo. Each CDR3 is given with its conserved first and last residue. Clone sizes are given selectively: once, few, many, or a class where the clone is expanded.

v_gene: TRBV2
len: 13
abundance: .
CDR3aa: CASRGGGQETQYF

v_gene: TRBV18
len: 13
abundance: .
CDR3aa: CASSSGATDTQYF

v_gene: TRBV19
len: 14
abundance: .
CDR3aa: CASSIVTGPETQYF

v_gene: TRBV5-4
len: 15
abundance: .
CDR3aa: CASSQGVFFTDTQYF

v_gene: TRBV19
len: 14
abundance: .
CDR3aa: CASSTGTEDYGYTF

v_gene: TRBV7-2
len: 15
abundance: .
CDR3aa: CASSLAAAEYNEQFF

v_gene: TRBV6-1
len: 15
abundance: .
CDR3aa: CASSEFQGTSGPQHF

v_gene: TRBV6-6
len: 15
abundance: once
CDR3aa: CASSYGLADSYEQYF

v_gene: TRBV28
len: 16
abundance: once
CDR3aa: CASTPRRAGKTGELFF

v_gene: TRBV28
len: 16
abundance: once
CDR3aa: CASSPDMADNTGELFF

v_gene: TRBV12-5
len: 14
abundance: .
CDR3aa: CASGATGANSPLHF

v_gene: TRBV5-5
len: 16
abundance: .
CDR3aa: CASSLMVPAVGSPLHF

v_gene: TRBV9
len: 13
abundance: .
CDR3aa: CASSRDTPYEQYF

v_gene: TRBV2
len: 14
abundance: .
CDR3aa: CASIGYRGATEAFF

v_gene: TRBV5-4
len: 13
abundance: .
CDR3aa: CASSLGENTEAFF

v_gene: TRBV3-1/TRBV3-2
len: 13
abundance: .
CDR3aa: CASSQAGEGGYTF

v_gene: TRBV7-6
len: 19
abundance: .
CDR3aa: CASSLDTGDSLKGLETQYF

v_gene: TRBV12-5
len: 14
abundance: .
CDR3aa: CASGPPGEAGTQYF

v_gene: TRBV11-3
len: 12
abundance: .
CDR3aa: CASSREYTEAFF

v_gene: TRBV11-2
len: 14
abundance: once
CDR3aa: CASSLDYSGNTIYF

v_gene: TRBV3-1/TRBV3-2
len: 14
abundance: .
CDR3aa: CASSQGGRANVLTF

v_gene: TRBV3-1/TRBV3-2
len: 14
abundance: .
CDR3aa: CASSQASSNYGYTF

v_gene: TRBV7-2
len: 15
abundance: .
CDR3aa: CASSRTTQGLYGYTF

v_gene: TRBV11-2
len: 11
abundance: .
CDR3aa: CASGQVYGYTF

v_gene: TRBV7-3
len: 14
abundance: .
CDR3aa: CASSLQGNGGELFF

v_gene: TRBV5-1
len: 16
abundance: .
CDR3aa: CASSLADQSGANVLTF

v_gene: TRBV28
len: 15
abundance: few
CDR3aa: CASSRRWGGDTEAFF